The TCR beta chain under discussion was sequenced for a study of control samples from healthy donors and cancer patients. Sequenced by immunoSEQ multiplex PCR; TCRdb stores in-frame clones only, minus some. Altogether 120,000 or so clones are present, about 87% being singletons, with the ten largest covering 2.9%. V was clipped by 10 bases and J by 10 bases, with 17 bases between them. Germline V gene data show CDR1 as MDHEN and CDR2 as SYDVKM. This CDR3 is built from 13 residues. The receptor's source is a man in his fifties or sixties in good health. The sequenced material came from blood. This rearrangement joins TRBV28 to TRBJ1-6; D is ambiguous. CDR3 region: CAIIAAVGSPLHF. CDR3 nucleotide sequence: TGTGCCATCATCGCGGCGGTGGGATCACCCCTCCACTTT.